Each of the 29 T cell receptor beta chains below was sequenced from the same sample in a study of T cells in Graves' hyperthyroidism and ophthalmopathy. RNA transcripts yielded amplified TCR beta CDR3 regions. The HTBI primer set served for first-round RT-PCR of the TCR CDR3. MiXCR was run by TCRdb on the multiplex PCR reads, yielding one entry per CDR3 protein. The sample has fewer than 550,000 distinct CDR3 sequences, approximately 15% seen once; the top ten hold approximately 7.5%. Sequencing used blood. These receptors were taken from a woman in her late teens or twenties with Graves' hyperthyroidism.

This clonotype was found many times. This chain uses TRBV2 with TRBJ2-7; D uncertain. Germline lookup yields CDR1 SNHLY and CDR2 FYNNEI. The V end was cut by 4 bases, the J end by 6 bases, with 10 bases between. CDR3 length equals 12 residues. This CDR3 reads CASSGQESEQYF. CDR3 in DNA: TGTGCCAGCAGTGGCCAGGAGTCCGAGCAGTACTTC.

This clonotype was observed many times. The J gene is TRBJ1-5, the V gene TRBV12-3 or TRBV12-4, with TRBD1 identical over 7 bases. The ends lost 5 bases at V and 9 bases at J; junction bases unmatched: 10. The CDR3 has 14 amino acids. In DNA, the CDR3 is TGTGCCAGCAGTCTTGGACAGGCTATGGGGCCCCAGCATTTT. It codes for CASSLGQAMGPQHF.

Regarding this clonotype: This may arise from a read error, as a much more abundant clone is one base away. V is TRBV5-1 and J is TRBJ2-7, with no clear D. The DNA end lines up better with TRBJ2-1; the J call may be wrong. The germline V gene encodes CDR1 SGHRS and CDR2 YFSETQ. This CDR3 contains 16 residues. CDR3 in amino acids: CASSLESSRWAYEQFF. The DNA for the CDR3 is TGCGCCAGCAGCTTGGAGTCGAGTAGGTGGGCCTACGAGCAGTTCTTC.

This clonotype was detected only a few times. The chain has TRBV11-2 and TRBJ2-1; possible D gene TRBD1, 6 bases. Germline CDR1 is SGHAT and CDR2 is FQNNGV. V lost 2 bases, J lost 3 bases, and 11 bases lay in between. This CDR3 is built from 15 residues. The CDR3 sequence: CASSLLTGYYNEQFF. The CDR3 DNA sequence: TGTGCCAGCAGCTTACTCACAGGGTACTACAATGAGCAGTTCTTC.

This clonotype was found many times. The chain is built from TRBV12-3 or TRBV12-4 and TRBJ2-5; maybe TRBD1 (6 bases). Trimming cost V 4 bases and J 5 bases, with 11 bases left between them. The CDR3 extends over 13 amino acids. CDR3 protein: CASSSSGAETQYF. DNA of the CDR3: TGTGCCAGCAGTTCTTCAGGGGCGGAGACCCAGTACTTC.

This clonotype was seen many times. The chain is built from TRBV12-3 or TRBV12-4 and TRBJ1-2, with a tentative D call TRBD1 (5 bases). This CDR3 is 14 amino acids long. Between the trimmed V and J ends, which lost 5 bases and 4 bases, there was a span of 14 bases. The chain's CDR3 is CASSPTDSAYGYTF. The CDR3 bases are TGTGCCAGCAGTCCGACAGATTCGGCCTATGGCTACACCTTC.

In this sample, this clonotype turned up a few times. The chain combines TRBV27 with TRBJ2-3; 13 bases align to TRBD2. This CDR3 region has 18 residues. The trim removed 5 bases at V and 1 base at J, leaving 9 bases unmatched. From germline, CDR1 is MNHEY and CDR2 SMNVEV (reference sequence). The CDR3 DNA follows: TGTGCCAGCAGTCTGGGACTAGCGGGGAGAGGAGGCACAGATACGCAGTATTTT. This gives the protein CASSLGLAGRGGTDTQYF.

This clonotype was found a few times. The chain has TRBV20-1 and TRBJ1-6; 9 positions agree with TRBD1. Germline lookup yields CDR1 DFQATT and CDR2 SNEGSKA (reference sequence). Trimming removed 1 base from V and 4 bases from J; junction bases left unmatched: 5. The CDR3 covers 16 residues. The CDR3 reads CSARAGTGTYNSPLHF. The CDR3 DNA reads as TGCAGTGCTAGAGCCGGGACAGGGACTTATAATTCACCCCTCCACTTT.

The rearrangement links TRBV9 to TRBJ2-2; D may be TRBD2 (5 bases). Trimming pared 7 bases from V and 7 bases from J, leaving 17 bases between. CDR1 and CDR2 from the germline V gene are SGDLS and YYNGEE. The CDR3 loop spans 14 amino acids. The CDR3 region is CASGPHKRSGELFF. The CDR3 region has the DNA TGTGCCAGCGGCCCACACAAGCGGAGCGGGGAGCTGTTTTTT. Supplemented by reference TRBV9 and TRBJ2-2, the full variable domain reads DSGVTQTPKHLITATGQRVTLRCSPRSGDLSVYWYQQSLDQGLQFLIQYYNGEERAKGNILERFSAQQFPDLHSELNLSSLELGDSALYFCASGPHKRSGELFFGEGSRLTVL.

This clonotype was picked up many times. Here the CDR3 DNA reads TGTGCCAGCAGATTGAGCCGGGACAGGGACTATGGCTACACCTTC. Its protein product is CASRLSRDRDYGYTF. J is TRBJ1-2 and V is TRBV6-1, with 9 nucleotides matching TRBD1. CDR1 is MNHNS, CDR2 SASEGT, per germline. CDR3 length: 15 residues. V shed 6 bases and J 3 bases; nucleotides not matched to a gene: 8.

With respect to this clonotype: Since a much larger clone is just one base distant, this may be a read error. The chain recombines TRBV2 with TRBJ2-1, with TRBD1 identical over 9 bases. The tail of the sequence fits TRBJ2-7 better, so the J call may be wrong. Germline V gene data show CDR1 as SNHLY and CDR2 as FYNNEI. This CDR3 region has 15 residues. The DNA for the CDR3 is TGTGCCAGCAGTTCTTCCGGGACAGGGTCCAATGAGCAGTACTTC. This encodes CASSSSGTGSNEQYF.

Concerning this clonotype: A much larger clone lies a single base off, so this may be a read error. The chain links TRBV2 to TRBJ2-7; D not certain. The CDR3 has 14 residues. V dropped 3 bases and J dropped 4 bases, with 13 bases sitting between them. Looked up from germline, CDR1 is SNHLY and CDR2 is FYNNEI. CDR3 in DNA: TGTGCCAGCAGTGAGGGCCCCGCACTTTACGAGCAGTACTTC. Residues: CASSEGPALYEQYF.

In its sample, this clonotype was seen many times. This chain connects TRBV7-8 to TRBJ2-3; D might be TRBD2 (6 bases). CDR3 size: 16 residues. CDR1 and CDR2 (germline): SGHVS, FQNEAQ. V was shortened by 4 bases and J by 1 base, with 15 bases between the two germline ends. The CDR3 here is CASSSHGTLRTDTQYF. CDR3 bases: TGTGCCAGCAGCTCCCACGGGACTCTACGCACAGATACGCAGTATTTT.

V is TRBV4-1 and J is TRBJ1-1; no clear D. V dropped 1 base and J dropped 7 bases, with 7 bases sitting between them. Germline V gene data show CDR1 as MGHRA and CDR2 as YSYEKL. The CDR3 extends over 12 amino acids. The CDR3: CASSQVGVEAFF. As DNA, the CDR3 is TGCGCCAGCAGCCAAGTCGGGGTTGAAGCTTTCTTT.

This clonotype was detected ten times or more. The chain has TRBV2 and TRBJ2-7; 11 nucleotides align to TRBD2. Trimming cost V 6 bases and J 4 bases; bases outside gene matches: 8. Germline V gives CDR1 SNHLY, CDR2 FYNNEI. This CDR3 has 15 residues. The CDR3 DNA follows: TGTGCCAGCAGGAAGGAGGGACTAGCGGATTACGAGCAGTACTTC. Translating it yields CASRKEGLADYEQYF.

This clonotype was seen repeatedly, ten times or more. The rearrangement links TRBV2 to TRBJ2-5; D remains ambiguous. V was pared by 6 bases and J by 4 bases, with 12 bases between. The CDR3 spans 13 residues. Germline lookup yields CDR1 SNHLY and CDR2 FYNNEI. CDR3 DNA: TGTGCCAGCAGCGTTCGGGTACCAGAGACCCAGTACTTC. It yields the protein CASSVRVPETQYF.

This clonotype was found a few times. CDR3 loop: CASSQVIAETQYF. The DNA for the CDR3 is TGCGCCAGCAGCCAAGTGATAGCGGAGACCCAGTACTTC. The chain recombines TRBV4-1 with TRBJ2-5; a possible D gene is TRBD2 (5 bases). This CDR3 is 13 amino acids long. Trimming cost V 1 base and J 5 bases, with 8 bases left between them. Looked up from germline, CDR1 is MGHRA and CDR2 is YSYEKL.

In this sample, this clonotype turned up many times. V is TRBV27 and J is TRBJ2-3, with TRBD2 matching over 13 bases. Germline V lookup: CDR1 MNHEY, CDR2 SMNVEV (reference sequence). This CDR3 region has 17 residues. Germline trimming cut 2 bases from V and 6 bases from J; bases unmatched to any gene: 8. DNA of the CDR3: TGTGCCAGCAGTTTACTCGGGACTAGCGGGACCCTGGATACGCAGTATTTT. Translating gives CASSLLGTSGTLDTQYF.

Ten or more counts support this clonotype. This sequence joins TRBV19 and TRBJ1-6, with D maybe TRBD1 (6 bases). Germline CDR1 and CDR2: LNHDA and SQIVND (reference sequence). This CDR3 has 15 residues. V gave up 5 bases and J gave up 8 bases, with 16 bases separating them. In DNA form, the CDR3 reads TGTGCCAGTAGTGGCACAGGGACCCGGGATTCACCCCTCCACTTT. Translation gives CASSGTGTRDSPLHF.

This clonotype was counted many times. The chain is built from TRBV3-1 and TRBJ2-1; 8 bases line up with TRBD2. Unmatched junction bases numbered 15, after V lost 2 bases and J lost 12 bases. CDR3 size: 16 residues. Germline values: CDR1 LGHDT, CDR2 YNNKEL (reference sequence). The CDR3 reads CASSQYGSGSLGGQFF. The CDR3 coding sequence is TGTGCCAGCAGCCAATACGGGAGCGGGAGCCTTGGTGGGCAGTTCTTC.

In this sample, this clonotype turned up many times. V and J are TRBV20-1 and TRBJ1-3; no clear D. CDR3 length: 13 residues. V was pared by 5 bases and J by 6 bases, with 14 bases between. Germline lookup yields CDR1 DFQATT and CDR2 SNEGSKA (reference sequence). CDR3 protein: CSAEYTVTNTIYF. For the CDR3, the DNA is TGCAGTGCTGAATACACGGTTACAAACACCATATATTTT.

The sample holds many counts of this clonotype. The chain carries TRBV15 and TRBJ2-5; 10 bases line up with TRBD2. CDR3 length: 16 residues. Germline CDR1 is LNHNV and CDR2 is YYDKDF (reference sequence). Losses at the gene ends were 5 bases for V and 0 bases for J; bases not matched to a gene: 6. The CDR3 loop is CATSFTSGADQETQYF. CDR3 DNA sequence: TGTGCCACCAGCTTTACTAGCGGGGCCGACCAAGAGACCCAGTACTTC.

This clonotype was seen repeatedly, ten times or more. V usage is TRBV3-1 and J usage is TRBJ1-2, with no clear D. Germline assignment: CDR1 LGHDT and CDR2 YNNKEL (reference sequence). Trimming took off 1 base at V and 8 bases at J, with 14 bases between the two ends. This CDR3 comprises 14 residues. The CDR3 region is CASSQVRAVMGYTF. In DNA form, the CDR3 reads TGTGCCAGCAGCCAAGTGAGGGCCGTCATGGGCTACACCTTC.

This clonotype has ten or more counts. The chain uses TRBV5-8 and TRBJ2-5; 7 bases map to TRBD2. The junction had 5 bases not matched to a gene; V was cut back by 0 bases and J by 3 bases. The CDR3 totals 15 residues. The germline gives CDR1 SGHTS, CDR2 YDEGEE. CDR3 nucleotide sequence: TGTGCCAGCAGCTTGGTATCTGGGGGGGAAGAGACCCAGTACTTC. This codes for CASSLVSGGEETQYF.

This clonotype was detected ten times or more. The chain joins TRBV12-3 or TRBV12-4 to TRBJ2-3; 8 nucleotides align to TRBD2. CDR3 length: 15 amino acids. Unmatched junction bases numbered 6, after V lost 1 base and J lost 6 bases. As DNA, the CDR3 is TGTGCCAGCAGTTTAGGCGGGGGGCGAGGGGATACGCAGTATTTT. This codes for CASSLGGGRGDTQYF.

This clonotype has ten or more counts. This chain uses TRBV19 with TRBJ1-5, with D unresolved. Germline assignment: CDR1 LNHDA and CDR2 SQIVND (reference sequence). V shed 0 bases and J shed 4 bases, with 16 bases lying between them. This CDR3 comprises 17 residues. DNA for the CDR3: TGTGCCAGTAGTATAGACCCGAGTGGGAAAGGTAATCAGCCCCAGCATTTT. Its translation is CASSIDPSGKGNQPQHF.

The sample holds many counts of this clonotype. The chain combines TRBV29-1 with TRBJ2-1, with 10 bases aligning to TRBD1. V shed 1 base and J 6 bases; nucleotides not matched to a gene: 0. The germline CDR1 and CDR2 sequences are SQVTM and ANQGSEA. The CDR3 runs 13 residues. CDR3 loop: CSVEGQGANEQFF. As DNA, the CDR3 is TGCAGCGTTGAAGGACAGGGGGCCAATGAGCAGTTCTTC.

This clonotype has just a few counts. V is TRBV7-2 and J is TRBJ1-5; D remains unclear. With 3 bases removed from V and 9 bases from J, the gap between germline ends came to 15 bases. The CDR3 sequence is 14 residues long. Germline CDR1 SGHTA, CDR2 FQGNSA. The CDR3 is CASSLQYGSGPQHF. CDR3 in DNA: TGTGCCAGCAGCTTGCAGTACGGGTCAGGGCCCCAGCATTTT.

This clonotype has ten or more counts. The chain combines TRBV18 with TRBJ2-7; D gene uncertain. V was pared by 3 bases and J by 2 bases, with 14 bases between. Germline V gene data show CDR1 as KGHSH and CDR2 as LQKENI. This CDR3 contains 15 residues. DNA of the CDR3: TGTGCCAGCTCACCCCCCGGGCAGTCAGCCTACGAGCAGTACTTC. This gives the protein CASSPPGQSAYEQYF.